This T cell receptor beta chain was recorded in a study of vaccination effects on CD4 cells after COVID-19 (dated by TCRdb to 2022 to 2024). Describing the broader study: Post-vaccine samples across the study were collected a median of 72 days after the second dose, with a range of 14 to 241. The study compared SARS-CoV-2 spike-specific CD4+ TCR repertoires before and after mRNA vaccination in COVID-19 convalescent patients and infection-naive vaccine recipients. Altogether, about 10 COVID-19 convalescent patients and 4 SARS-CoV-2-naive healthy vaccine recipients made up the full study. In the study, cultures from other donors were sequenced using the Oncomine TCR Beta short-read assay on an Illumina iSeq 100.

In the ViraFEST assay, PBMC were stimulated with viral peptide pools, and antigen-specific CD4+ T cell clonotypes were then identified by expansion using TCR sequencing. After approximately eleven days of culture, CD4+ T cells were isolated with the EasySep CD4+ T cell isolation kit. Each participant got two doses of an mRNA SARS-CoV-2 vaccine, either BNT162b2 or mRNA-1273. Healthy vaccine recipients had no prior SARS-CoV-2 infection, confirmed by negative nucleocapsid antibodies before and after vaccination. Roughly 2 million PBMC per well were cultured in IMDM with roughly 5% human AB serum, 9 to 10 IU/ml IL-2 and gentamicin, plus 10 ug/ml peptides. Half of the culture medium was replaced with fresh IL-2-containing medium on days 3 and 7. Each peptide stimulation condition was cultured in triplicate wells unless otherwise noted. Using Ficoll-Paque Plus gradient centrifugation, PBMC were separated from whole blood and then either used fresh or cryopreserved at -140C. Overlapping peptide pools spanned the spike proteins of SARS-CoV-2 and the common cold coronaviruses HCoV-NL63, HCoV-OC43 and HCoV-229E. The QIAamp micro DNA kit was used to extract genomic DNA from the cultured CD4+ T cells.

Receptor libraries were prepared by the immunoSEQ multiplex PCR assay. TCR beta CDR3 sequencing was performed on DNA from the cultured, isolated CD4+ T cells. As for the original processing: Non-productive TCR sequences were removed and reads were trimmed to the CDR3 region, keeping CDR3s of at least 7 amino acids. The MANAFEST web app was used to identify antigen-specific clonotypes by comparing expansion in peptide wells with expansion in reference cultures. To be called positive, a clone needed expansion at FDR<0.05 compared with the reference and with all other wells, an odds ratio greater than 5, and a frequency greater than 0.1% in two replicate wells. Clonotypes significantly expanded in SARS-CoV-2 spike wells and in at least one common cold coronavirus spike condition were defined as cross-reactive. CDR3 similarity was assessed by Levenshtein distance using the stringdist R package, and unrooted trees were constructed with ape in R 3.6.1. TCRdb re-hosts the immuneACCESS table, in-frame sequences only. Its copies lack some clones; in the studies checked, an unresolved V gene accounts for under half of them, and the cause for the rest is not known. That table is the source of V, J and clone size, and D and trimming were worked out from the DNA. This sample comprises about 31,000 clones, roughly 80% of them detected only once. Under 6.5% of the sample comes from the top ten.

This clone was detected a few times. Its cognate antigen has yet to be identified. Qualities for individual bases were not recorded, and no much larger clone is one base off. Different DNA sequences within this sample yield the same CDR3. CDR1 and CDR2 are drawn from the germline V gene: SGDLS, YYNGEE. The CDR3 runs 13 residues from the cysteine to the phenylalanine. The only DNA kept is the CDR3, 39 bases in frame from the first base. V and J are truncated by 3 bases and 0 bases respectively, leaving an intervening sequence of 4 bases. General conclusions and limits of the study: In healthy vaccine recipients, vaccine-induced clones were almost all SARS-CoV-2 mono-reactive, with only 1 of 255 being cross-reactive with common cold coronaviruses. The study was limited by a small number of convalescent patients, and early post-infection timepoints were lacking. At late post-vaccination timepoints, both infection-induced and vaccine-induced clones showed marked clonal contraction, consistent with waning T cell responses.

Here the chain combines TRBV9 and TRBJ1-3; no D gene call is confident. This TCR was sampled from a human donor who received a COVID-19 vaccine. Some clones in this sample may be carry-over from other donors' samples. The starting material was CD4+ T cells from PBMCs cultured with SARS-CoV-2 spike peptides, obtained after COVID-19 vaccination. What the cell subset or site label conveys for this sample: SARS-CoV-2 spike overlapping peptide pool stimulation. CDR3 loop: CASSGNSGNTIYF. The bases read TGTGCCAGCAGCGGAAACTCTGGAAACACCATATATTTT.